A selection of T cell receptor beta chains follows, all from one sample in a study of identical twins. MiXCR, applied by TCRdb to the 5' RACE reads, yields one record per CDR3 protein. The sample records more than 650,000 distinct CDR3 sequences, 5.5% to 7.5% being singletons. Specimen: naive T cells sorted from blood. All receptors come from a man younger than 30 in good health. The CDR3 runs from the conserved cysteine through the conserved F or W. D genes are given only for firm matches. The size of a clone is reported for some rows only, either as once, few or many, or as a class for expanded clones.

abundance | j_gene | v_gene | d_gene | len | CDR3nt | CDR3aa
many | TRBJ1-3 | TRBV20-1 | - | 14 | TGCAGTGCTAGAGGGGCTGACTCTGGAAACACCATATATTTT | CSARGADSGNTIYF
many | TRBJ2-7 | TRBV7-2 | - | 15 | TGTGCCAGCAGGGATGCGGGCACTATCTCCTACGAGCAGTACTTC | CASRDAGTISYEQYF
- | TRBJ2-1 | TRBV5-1 | TRBD2 | 15 | TGCGCCAGCAGCCCCAGGACTAGCGGGAAGGCTGAGCAGTTCTTC | CASSPRTSGKAEQFF
many | TRBJ1-4 | TRBV12-3/TRBV12-4 | TRBD1 | 14 | TGTGCCAGCAGATTGGACAGGCGTTACTCCAAACTGTTTTTT | CASRLDRRYSKLFF
few | TRBJ2-1 | TRBV7-8 | TRBD2 | 15 | TGTGCCAGCAGCTTAGGGACTAGCGACCTTAATGAGCAGTTCTTC | CASSLGTSDLNEQFF
many | TRBJ2-5 | TRBV6-5 | - | 15 | TGTGCCAGCAGTTACGTTACTTCGGCTCGGGAGACCCAGTACTTC | CASSYVTSARETQYF
- | TRBJ1-6 | TRBV3-1 | - | 13 | TGTGCCAGCAGCCAAGGGAGAAATTCACCCCTCCACTTT | CASSQGRNSPLHF
few | TRBJ1-1 | TRBV6-1 | - | 13 | TGTGCCAGCACTAAGACATGGAGCACTGAAGCTTTCTTT | CASTKTWSTEAFF
few | TRBJ2-3 | TRBV12-3/TRBV12-4 | - | 13 | TGTGCCAGCACAGACTCTTACACAGATACGCAGTATTTT | CASTDSYTDTQYF
many | TRBJ2-7 | TRBV12-3/TRBV12-4 | TRBD1 | 14 | TGTGCCAGCAGTTTTTGGGACAGGGCGGCCGAGCAGTACTTC | CASSFWDRAAEQYF
few | TRBJ2-1 | TRBV6-6 | TRBD1 | 13 | TGTGCCAGCACGGGACAGGGCCTTAATGAGCAGTTCTTC | CASTGQGLNEQFF
many | TRBJ2-1 | TRBV7-9 | - | 13 | TGTGCCAGCAGCTTCCCGCGAGCGAATGAGCAGTTCTTC | CASSFPRANEQFF
many | TRBJ1-4 | TRBV7-2 | - | 14 | TGTGCCAGCAGCGGCAGGGTTTCTAATGAAAAACTGTTTTTT | CASSGRVSNEKLFF
few | TRBJ2-7 | TRBV11-2 | TRBD1 | 19 | TGTGCCAGCAGCTTAGTAAATTTATTCGGACAGGGAGAAAACTACGAGCAGTACTTC | CASSLVNLFGQGENYEQYF
few | TRBJ2-1 | TRBV28 | TRBD1 | 15 | TGTGCCAGTTGCACAGGGGTGGGTTCTTGGAATGAGCAGTTCTTC | CASCTGVGSWNEQFF
many | TRBJ2-5 | TRBV7-2 | - | 12 | TGTGCCAGCAGCTTATTTGCAGAGGCCCAGTACTTC | CASSLFAEAQYF
many | TRBJ1-5 | TRBV5-6 | TRBD1 | 12 | TGTGCCAGCAGCATACAGGGGCTGCCCCAGCATTTT | CASSIQGLPQHF
many | TRBJ2-1 | TRBV9 | - | 14 | TGTGCCAGCAGCGTGGTGGGGGCCCACAATGAGCAGTTCTTC | CASSVVGAHNEQFF
many | TRBJ1-1 | TRBV5-6 | - | 14 | TGTGCCAGCAGCTTGGGCAGGGGTACCACTGAAGCTTTCTTT | CASSLGRGTTEAFF
few | TRBJ2-1 | TRBV10-3 | TRBD2 | 15 | TGTGCCATCAGTGAGGTGGTAGCGGGGAACAATGAGCAGTTCTTC | CAISEVVAGNNEQFF
many | TRBJ1-6 | TRBV10-3 | - | 15 | TGTGCCATCAGTACCCACAGGGACTATAATTCACCCCTCCACTTT | CAISTHRDYNSPLHF
many | TRBJ1-2 | TRBV29-1 | - | 12 | TGCAGCGTTGAAGGGCAGGGTCAGGGCTACACCTTC | CSVEGQGQGYTF
few | TRBJ2-1 | TRBV7-3 | - | 14 | TGTGCCAGCAGCTTAACGCCGGGGTTAAATGAGCAGTTCTTC | CASSLTPGLNEQFF
many | TRBJ1-1 | TRBV12-3/TRBV12-4 | - | 13 | TGTGCCAGCAACCTAGGCATGAACACTGAAGCTTTCTTT | CASNLGMNTEAFF
few | TRBJ2-2 | TRBV6-5 | - | 13 | TGTGCCAGCAGTTACTCCCCGGAGGGGGAGCTGTTTTTT | CASSYSPEGELFF
many | TRBJ2-1 | TRBV7-9 | TRBD2 | 17 | TGTGCCAGCAGCTTAGCTAGCGGGAGGGCCTCCTACAATGAGCAGTTCTTC | CASSLASGRASYNEQFF
many | TRBJ1-6 | TRBV30 | TRBD1 | 13 | TGTGCCTTTCAAACAGGGGGCGATTCACCCCTCCACTTT | CAFQTGGDSPLHF
few | TRBJ2-1 | TRBV24-1 | - | 16 | TGTGCCACCAGTGACACCGGGACCCGGTGGGACAATGAGCAGTTCTTC | CATSDTGTRWDNEQFF
- | TRBJ1-1 | TRBV23-1 | TRBD1 | 20 | TGCGCCAGCGCCTCACTTACCCCGTCCCGGGACAGGGGTGGGAACACTGAAGCTTTCTTT | CASASLTPSRDRGGNTEAFF
many | TRBJ1-1 | TRBV7-9 | - | 14 | TGTGCCAGCAGCAAGGTGGAGCAGAACACTGAAGCTTTCTTT | CASSKVEQNTEAFF
many | TRBJ2-3 | TRBV15 | - | 13 | TGTGCCACCAGCCTCGGGCGGACGGATACGCAGTATTTT | CATSLGRTDTQYF
- | TRBJ2-7 | TRBV29-1 | - | 12 | TGCAGCGCCGTCAGTGGGTCCTACGAGCAGTACTTC | CSAVSGSYEQYF
few | TRBJ2-3 | TRBV4-3 | TRBD2 | 15 | TGCGCCAGCAGCCAAACGGGACTAGACACAGATACGCAGTATTTT | CASSQTGLDTDTQYF
- | TRBJ2-1 | TRBV27 | TRBD2 | 16 | TGTGCCAGCTCAACCCTAGCGGGAGGGGTATACAATGAGCAGTTCTTC | CASSTLAGGVYNEQFF
few | TRBJ2-1 | TRBV5-1 | - | 14 | TGCGCCAGCAGCCCCCCCACCAGCGGGAATGAGCAGTTCTTC | CASSPPTSGNEQFF
few | TRBJ2-3 | TRBV11-3 | - | 16 | TGTGCCAGCAGCCTGCGGCGGGTCTCTAGCACAGATACGCAGTATTTT | CASSLRRVSSTDTQYF
- | TRBJ2-1 | TRBV7-7 | - | 14 | TGTGCCAGCAGCCCTAGGACTAATTACAATGAGCAGTTCTTC | CASSPRTNYNEQFF
many | TRBJ2-3 | TRBV9 | - | 13 | TGTGCCAGCAGCGTAGACAGTCTCAATACGCAGTATTTT | CASSVDSLNTQYF
- | TRBJ1-2 | TRBV7-6 | TRBD1 | 15 | TGTGCCAGCAGCCTAGGGACAGGGGTCTTGAGTGGCTACACCTTC | CASSLGTGVLSGYTF
many | TRBJ1-6 | TRBV28 | - | 16 | TGTGCCAGCAGTTTAATACGGGGACGCGCCAATTCACCCCTCCACTTT | CASSLIRGRANSPLHF
few | TRBJ2-2 | TRBV20-1 | - | 14 | TGCAGTGCTAGTCTAGAAACGAACACCGGGGAGCTGTTTTTT | CSASLETNTGELFF
few | TRBJ2-7 | TRBV30 | - | 13 | TGTGCCTGGAGCCCCTACTACCAGTCGGAGCAGTACTTC | CAWSPYYQSEQYF
few | TRBJ2-5 | TRBV6-5 | TRBD1 | 16 | TGTGCCAGCAGTTCCCCTCGACAGGGGGCTAGGGAGACCCAGTACTTC | CASSSPRQGARETQYF
few | TRBJ2-1 | TRBV18 | - | 15 | TGTGCCAGCTCACCTACGGACCTGAACAAGAATGAGCAGTTCTTC | CASSPTDLNKNEQFF
few | TRBJ1-2 | TRBV12-3/TRBV12-4 | TRBD1 | 15 | TGTGCCAGCAGCCGCCCGGGACAGGGAGACTATGGCTACACCTTC | CASSRPGQGDYGYTF
- | TRBJ1-1 | TRBV19 | - | 14 | TGTGCCAGTAGCTATACAGGGCTGAGAACTGAAGCTTTCTTT | CASSYTGLRTEAFF
many | TRBJ1-5 | TRBV10-3 | - | 14 | TGTGCCATCAGTGAAGGGTTGGGCAATCAGCCCCAGCATTTT | CAISEGLGNQPQHF
- | TRBJ2-1 | TRBV30 | TRBD2 | 15 | TGTGCCTGTCTGGCGTTTGGACTAGGGGTCGGTGAGCAGTTCTTC | CACLAFGLGVGEQFF
many | TRBJ2-7 | TRBV5-1 | - | 13 | TGCGCCAGCAGGGCCGGGCAAGAAGGCGAGCAGTACTTC | CASRAGQEGEQYF
many | TRBJ2-3 | TRBV6-5 | - | 13 | TGTGCCAGCAGTTATACTAGCCCAGATACGCAGTATTTT | CASSYTSPDTQYF
- | TRBJ2-5 | TRBV14 | - | 13 | TGTGCCAGCAGCCAAGACTGGGTACTGAGCCAGTACTTC | CASSQDWVLSQYF
- | TRBJ2-3 | TRBV14 | - | 15 | TGTGCCAGCAGCCCCTGGGGGGCGGGCACAGATACGCAGTATTTT | CASSPWGAGTDTQYF
few | TRBJ2-1 | TRBV4-3 | TRBD2 | 16 | TGCGCCAGCAGCCAAGATGGGCTAGCGGAATACAATGAGCAGTTCTTC | CASSQDGLAEYNEQFF
- | TRBJ2-3 | TRBV6-5 | TRBD2 | 16 | TGTGCCAGCAGTTACTCTGCGCGGGAGGGCACAGATACGCAGTATTTT | CASSYSAREGTDTQYF
many | TRBJ2-1 | TRBV5-5 | TRBD1 | 14 | TGTGCCAGCAGCTTAGTGGGACAGTACAATGAGCAGTTCTTC | CASSLVGQYNEQFF